Below are 25 T cell receptor beta chains sequenced from a single sample in a study of T-cell memory formation after mild COVID-19. TCRdb re-called the 5' RACE reads with MiXCR, one entry per CDR3 protein. The sample shows nearly 250,000 distinct CDR3 sequences, approximately 15% of them seen only once. Sequenced material: PBMCs or a T cell subset sorted from them (not recorded which). These receptors came from an adult woman who had mild COVID-19 (a few samples of this study predate the infection). Cell type and time point are not known.

The chain joins TRBV6-5 to TRBJ2-7; D unclear. Per germline, CDR1 MNHEY and CDR2 SVGAGI. The CDR3 is 15 amino acids. V gave up 0 bases and J gave up 7 bases, with 16 bases separating them. The DNA of the CDR3 is TGTGCCAGCAGTTACTCGACCTCGGCCGTGGGGGAGCAGTACTTC. It is translated as CASSYSTSAVGEQYF.

Only a few counts were recorded for this clonotype. The CDR3 sequence: CASSLVSQRGYEQYF. CDR3 sequence (DNA): TGTGCCAGCAGCTTAGTGAGCCAGCGGGGCTACGAGCAGTACTTC. This rearrangement joins TRBV7-8 to TRBJ2-7; TRBD2 aligns across 7 bases. CDR3 size: 15 residues. The trim removed 1 base at V and 3 bases at J, leaving 6 bases unmatched. From germline, CDR1 is SGHVS and CDR2 FQNEAQ.

J is TRBJ2-5 and V is TRBV19; 9 bases are a match to TRBD2. Per the germline V gene, CDR1 is LNHDA and CDR2 is SQIVND (reference sequence). The length of the CDR3 is 16 residues. J lost 0 bases, V lost 4 bases, and 6 bases had no gene match. Written as DNA, the CDR3 is TGTGCCAGTAGTAGCCAAATAGCGGGGGACCAAGAGACCCAGTACTTC. Translation: CASSSQIAGDQETQYF.

In this sample, this clonotype turned up a few times. The chain is built from TRBV5-1 and TRBJ2-7; no definite D call. Germline values: CDR1 SGHRS, CDR2 YFSETQ. The CDR3 is made up of 14 amino acids. V lost 0 bases and J lost 3, with 10 bases in between. The CDR3 loop is CASSLGAELYEQYF. CDR3 nucleotide sequence: TGCGCCAGCAGCTTGGGGGCGGAACTCTACGAGCAGTACTTC.

As to this clonotype: As the CDR3 is not closed by the conserved phenylalanine or tryptophan, this likely results from a read error. The chain recombines TRBV5-1 with TRBJ2-1; TRBD2 aligns across 8 bases. CDR1 SGHRS and CDR2 YFSETQ come from the germline V gene. After removal of 4 bases from V and 2 bases from J, the junction contained 8 bases not matched to a gene. The CDR3 runs 16 residues. The CDR3 region has the DNA TGCGCCAGCAGCCCGTGGGGCGGGGGGCCCTACAATGAGCAGTTCGTC. It yields the protein CASSPWGGGPYNEQFV.

V is TRBV29-1 and J is TRBJ1-3; tentative D call: TRBD1 (5 bases). Germline CDR1 is SQVTM and CDR2 is ANQGSEA. The V and J ends lost 4 bases and 2 bases respectively, with 15 bases between them. The CDR3 is 15 amino acids. The CDR3 nucleotides are TGCAGCGTTGGGACCGCTTCGGGGCCTGGAAACACCATATATTTT. As protein: CSVGTASGPGNTIYF.

This clonotype has at least ten counts. The genes are TRBV5-1 and TRBJ1-1; no clear D gene. Trimming took 0 bases from V and 0 from J, leaving 9 bases between them. The CDR3 covers 15 residues. Germline V CDR1 and CDR2: SGHRS, YFSETQ. The CDR3 loop reads CASSLVPELNTEAFF. CDR3 nucleotide sequence: TGCGCCAGCAGCTTGGTTCCAGAGTTGAACACTGAAGCTTTCTTT.

The chain couples TRBV10-3 to TRBJ2-7, with D tentatively TRBD1 (5 bases). The V end lost 6 bases, the J end lost 2 bases, and 8 bases lay between the germline ends. Germline-derived CDR1 and CDR2 are ENHRY and SYGVKD. The CDR3 spans 12 residues. CDR3 coding DNA: TGTGCCATCAGCAGGGAAACCTACGAGCAGTACTTC. Protein: CAISRETYEQYF.

This clonotype has more than one count but fewer than ten. The chain couples TRBV29-1 to TRBJ2-1, with 7 bases aligning to TRBD1. Trimming cost V 6 bases and J 2 bases; bases outside gene matches: 4. The CDR3 has 13 residues. Per germline, CDR1 SQVTM and CDR2 ANQGSEA. The CDR3, as DNA: TGCAGCGTCAACAGGGGCGCCTACAATGAGCAGTTCTTC. Translated: CSVNRGAYNEQFF.

The chain is built from TRBV4-2 and TRBJ1-2; maybe TRBD1 (6 bases). The germline V gene encodes CDR1 LGHNA and CDR2 YNFKEQ. Between the trimmed V and J ends, which lost 5 bases and 5 bases, there was a span of 18 bases. CDR3 length equals 15 residues. This CDR3 is CASSSRTGGLYGYTF. The CDR3 bases are TGTGCCAGCAGCTCCCGGACCGGGGGCTTATATGGCTACACCTTC.

This clonotype was counted only a few times. The CDR3 sequence is CASSWGESEQFF. CDR3 sequence (DNA): TGTGCCAGCAGCTGGGGAGAAAGTGAGCAGTTCTTC. V and J are TRBV7-9 and TRBJ2-1; the D gene is possibly TRBD2 (5 bases). Germline V gives CDR1 SEHNR, CDR2 FQNEAQ (reference sequence). There are 12 residues in the CDR3. Between the trimmed V and J ends, which lost 4 bases and 9 bases, there was a span of 10 bases.

The chain uses TRBV12-3 or TRBV12-4 and TRBJ1-1, with D tentatively TRBD1 (6 bases). The CDR3 consists of 15 residues. V lost 3 bases and J lost 6, with 17 bases in between. CDR3 sequence: CASSFEVGGLSEAFF. The CDR3, as DNA: TGTGCCAGCAGTTTCGAGGTCGGGGGCCTCTCTGAAGCTTTCTTT.

This clonotype was picked up a small number of times. The chain combines TRBV3-1 with TRBJ2-7; 7 bases map to TRBD1. Germline V gene lookup returns CDR1 LGHDT and CDR2 YNNKEL (reference sequence). This CDR3 comprises 14 residues. The V gene end was trimmed by 6 bases and the J gene end by 1 base; junction bases not matched to a gene: 6. CDR3 nucleotides: TGTGCCAGCAGTGATGGGACAGCATCCTACGAGCAGTACTTC. Translating gives CASSDGTASYEQYF.

This clonotype was recorded many times. The J gene is TRBJ1-6, the V gene TRBV7-8; D unclear. Germline loops: CDR1 SGHVS, CDR2 FQNEAQ. The CDR3 extends over 13 amino acids. V was pared by 7 bases and J by 5 bases, with 9 bases between. The CDR3 loop reads CASTETNNSPLHF. The CDR3 DNA follows: TGTGCCAGCACAGAGACAAATAATTCACCCCTCCACTTT.

The CDR3 nucleotides are TGTGCCAGCAGTTTGCTCCTAGGGGACTCCTACAATGAGCAGTTCTTC. It is translated as CASSLLLGDSYNEQFF. This chain links TRBV27 with TRBJ2-1; the D gene is possibly TRBD1 (5 bases). The germline V gene has CDR1 MNHEY and CDR2 SMNVEV (reference sequence). V was pared by 3 bases and J by 0 bases, with 12 bases between. The length of the CDR3 is 16 residues.

This clonotype was found a few times. The rearrangement joins TRBV20-1 to TRBJ2-7; 10 bases align to TRBD2. After removal of 6 bases from V and 2 bases from J, the junction contained 4 bases not matched to a gene. The CDR3 runs to 13 residues. Germline V gives CDR1 DFQATT, CDR2 SNEGSKA (reference sequence). The CDR3 region is CSALAGETYEQYF. The CDR3 coding sequence is TGCAGTGCCCTAGCGGGGGAAACCTACGAGCAGTACTTC.

This chain connects TRBV5-6 to TRBJ2-7; D not resolved. The germline V and J ends were trimmed by 2 bases and 2 bases, with 17 bases remaining between them. Germline assignment: CDR1 SGHDT and CDR2 YYEEEE. CDR3 size: 16 residues. The CDR3 reads CASSFRQASLTYEQYF. The DNA for the CDR3 is TGTGCCAGCAGCTTCCGGCAGGCTAGTCTGACCTACGAGCAGTACTTC.

The V gene is TRBV12-3 or TRBV12-4, the J gene TRBJ2-7; TRBD1 matches at 9 bases. V lost 3 bases, J lost 6 bases, and 9 bases stayed unmatched. This CDR3 is built from 15 residues. CDR3 sequence reads: CASSFKVQGAVEQYF. CDR3 nucleotides: TGTGCCAGCAGTTTTAAGGTACAGGGGGCAGTCGAGCAGTACTTC.

This chain joins TRBV7-9 and TRBJ2-1; D ambiguous. V was pared by 4 bases and J by 6 bases, with 19 bases between. Germline loops: CDR1 SEHNR, CDR2 FQNEAQ (reference sequence). The CDR3 spans 16 residues. CDR3 in DNA: TGTGCCAGCAGCTCATTAAGAAATGGGGAACGCAATGAGCAGTTCTTC. This codes for CASSSLRNGERNEQFF.

The genes are TRBV12-3 or TRBV12-4 and TRBJ1-2; D possibly corresponds to TRBD1 (5 bases). V dropped 6 bases and J dropped 7 bases, with 15 bases sitting between them. The length of the CDR3 is 13 residues. The CDR3 DNA reads TGTGCCAGCAGCTCCGATCCAAGGGGTGGCTACACCTTC. Translated, it gives CASSSDPRGGYTF.

This clonotype occurred many times. The V call is TRBV12-3 or TRBV12-4, the J call TRBJ2-7, with D uncertain. This CDR3 contains 11 residues. V gave up 3 bases and J gave up 5 bases, with 5 bases separating them. CDR3 in amino acids: CASSLSNEQYF. For the CDR3, the DNA is TGTGCCAGCAGTTTGTCTAACGAGCAGTACTTC.

J is TRBJ1-2 and V is TRBV6-1; no clear D gene. V lost 6 bases and J 1 base, leaving 12 bases between the germline ends. The CDR3 has 14 amino acids. Germline V lookup: CDR1 MNHNS, CDR2 SASEGT. CDR3 in DNA: TGTGCCAGCAGACCTCATGGGTATAACTATGGCTACACCTTC. It is translated as CASRPHGYNYGYTF.

This clonotype appeared a few times. The CDR3 here is CASRHRGEGEQYF. CDR3 sequence (DNA): TGTGCCAGCAGACATAGGGGTGAGGGCGAGCAGTACTTC. The chain links TRBV3-1 to TRBJ2-7; D possibly uses TRBD1 or TRBD2 (5 bases each). V was trimmed by 6 bases and J by 6 bases, leaving 15 bases between them. The CDR3 runs to 13 residues. From germline, CDR1 is LGHDT and CDR2 YNNKEL (reference sequence).

The chain is built from TRBV27 and TRBJ1-5; 9 bases map to TRBD1. CDR1 is MNHEY, CDR2 SMNVEV, per germline (reference sequence). V lost 6 bases, J lost 4 bases, and 7 bases stayed unmatched. The CDR3 runs 15 residues. The CDR3 DNA sequence: TGTGCCAGCAGCTTGACCGGGACAGGGAATCAGCCCCAGCATTTT. The encoded protein is CASSLTGTGNQPQHF.

The V and J genes are TRBV15 and TRBJ1-1; the D is unclear. Germline CDR1 and CDR2: LNHNV and YYDKDF (reference sequence). The CDR3 length is 15 residues. V lost 0 bases and J lost 5, with 13 bases in between. CDR3 residues: CATSRDQRTRTEAFF. The CDR3 DNA follows: TGTGCCACCAGCAGAGATCAGAGGACTAGGACTGAAGCTTTCTTT.